Included here is one TCR beta chain sequence, with context. The data were taken from a study of technical replicates of blood from a handful of donors. Only in-frame clones appear in the TCRdb table, and some are missing; sequencing was by immunoSEQ multiplex PCR. Of some 70,000 clones listed, approximately 92% were seen once; the top ten hold roughly 0.33%. Sequenced input: T cells isolated from PBMCs. This receptor was taken from a human donor in good health.

Written as DNA, the CDR3 is TGTGCCAGCAGTTTAAGCCAGGCAGCTAACTATGGCTACACCTTC. It encodes CASSLSQAANYGYTF. The chain employs TRBV28 and TRBJ1-2; no clear D gene. The V gene's germline CDR1 is MDHEN and CDR2 SYDVKM. V was trimmed by 2 bases and J by 0 bases, leaving 10 bases between them. This CDR3 comprises 15 residues.